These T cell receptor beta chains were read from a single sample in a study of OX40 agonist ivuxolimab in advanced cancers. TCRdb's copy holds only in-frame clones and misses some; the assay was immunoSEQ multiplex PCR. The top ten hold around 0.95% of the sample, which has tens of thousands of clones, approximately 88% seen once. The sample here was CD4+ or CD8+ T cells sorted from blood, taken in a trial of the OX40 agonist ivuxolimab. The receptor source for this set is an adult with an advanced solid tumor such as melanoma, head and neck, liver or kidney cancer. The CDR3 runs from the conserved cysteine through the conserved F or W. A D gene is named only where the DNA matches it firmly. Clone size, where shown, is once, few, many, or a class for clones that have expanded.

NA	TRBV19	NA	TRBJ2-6	TGTGCCAGTAGTATCACGGCTGGGGCCAACGTCCTGACTTTC	CASSITAGANVLTF
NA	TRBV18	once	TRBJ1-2	TGTGCCAGCTCACCCTCCGGGACCGGCGGCTATGGCTACACCTTC	CASSPSGTGGYGYTF
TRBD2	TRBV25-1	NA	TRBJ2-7	TGTGCCAGCTCCCCTTCGGGGGGAAGCGTGCAGTACTTC	CASSPSGGSVQYF
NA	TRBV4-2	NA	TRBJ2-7	TGTGCCAGCAGCCAAGAGGGGGATTTACACGAGCAGTACTTC	CASSQEGDLHEQYF
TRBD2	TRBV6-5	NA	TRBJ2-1	TGTGCCAGCCCAGGACTAGTGGGCTATGAGCAGTTCTTC	CASPGLVGYEQFF
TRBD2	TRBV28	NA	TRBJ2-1	TGTGCCAGCAGTTTAGGCGGACTAGCGGGAGCCCCTGAGCAGTTCTTC	CASSLGGLAGAPEQFF
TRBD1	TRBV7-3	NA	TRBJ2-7	TGTGCCAGCAGCTTAACTGGGACAGGGGACGAGCAGTACTTC	CASSLTGTGDEQYF
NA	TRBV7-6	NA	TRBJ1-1	TGTGCCAGCAGCTTAGCGTCTCTCGCTAACACTGAAGCTTTCTTT	CASSLASLANTEAFF
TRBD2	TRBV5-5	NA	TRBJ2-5	TGTGCCAGCAGAAACCGGATGCGTATCTCGGGAGGGCCGGAGACCCAGTACTTC	CASRNRMRISGGPETQYF
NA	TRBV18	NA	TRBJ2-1	TGTGCCAGCTCACAAATGACCCCCAGAGAGCAGTTCTTC	CASSQMTPREQFF
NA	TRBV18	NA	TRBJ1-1	TGTGCCAGCTCACCACGGGGCAGGGTGAACACTGAAGCTTTCTTT	CASSPRGRVNTEAFF